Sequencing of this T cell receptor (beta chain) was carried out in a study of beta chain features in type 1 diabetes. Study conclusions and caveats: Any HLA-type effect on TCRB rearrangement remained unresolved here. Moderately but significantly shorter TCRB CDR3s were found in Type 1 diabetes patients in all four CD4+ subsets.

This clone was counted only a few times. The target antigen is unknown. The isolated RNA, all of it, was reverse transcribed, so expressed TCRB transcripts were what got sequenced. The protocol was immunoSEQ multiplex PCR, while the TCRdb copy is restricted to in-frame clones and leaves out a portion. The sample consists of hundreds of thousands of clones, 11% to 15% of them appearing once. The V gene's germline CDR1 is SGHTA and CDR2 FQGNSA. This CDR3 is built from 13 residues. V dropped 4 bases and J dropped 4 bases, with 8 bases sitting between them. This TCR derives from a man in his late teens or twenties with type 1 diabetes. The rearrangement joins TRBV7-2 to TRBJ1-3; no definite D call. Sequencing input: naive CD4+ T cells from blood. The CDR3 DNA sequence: TGTGCCAGCAGCTGGGTCCTCGGAAACACCATATATTTT. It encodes CASSWVLGNTIYF.